The present TCR beta chain was sequenced within a study of blood T cells in healthy people across ages. PCR was performed a second time for about 7 to 12 cycles using a sample-barcoded 5' primer and a J-beta primer mix. TCRdb reprocessed the 5' RACE reads with MiXCR, giving one entry per CDR3 protein. This table holds 800,000 to 950,000 distinct CDR3 sequences, 35% to 40% found once. The CDR3 sequence is 13 residues long. The germline CDR1 and CDR2 sequences are LGHDT and YNNKEL (reference sequence). V was cut by 7 bases and J by 4 bases, with 13 bases left in between. Peripheral blood samples of roughly 9.8 milliliters were drawn from each donor.

V usage is TRBV3-1 and J usage is TRBJ1-1; D gene ambiguous. The receptor's source is a man younger than 35 in good health. Specimen: blood. Here the CDR3 DNA reads TGTGCCAGCAAACCCCAGTTGGGCACTGAAGCTTTCTTT. It yields the protein CASKPQLGTEAFF.